A selection of T cell receptor beta chains follows, all from one sample in a study of T cell repertoires in cytomegalovirus infection. TCRdb reanalysed the reads using MiXCR and keeps one entry per CDR3 protein. The sample includes 700,000 to 900,000 distinct CDR3 sequences, roughly 28% of them seen just once. Their specific antigens are unknown. The sequenced sample was cultured CD8+ T cells from PBMCs, obtained from culture after CMV antigen stimulation. Receptors were obtained from a human donor in good health (CMV status not recorded). Some clones in this sample may be carry-over from other donors' samples. CDR3s include the opening cysteine and the closing phenylalanine or tryptophan. D genes are given only for firm matches. Expanded clones get a size class; other rows say once, few or many, or leave the size out.

d_gene | j_gene | v_gene | abundance | CDR3nt | CDR3aa
NA | TRBJ2-5 | TRBV2 | NA | TGTGCCAGCAGTGAGGTGATGGAGACCCAGTACTTC | CASSEVMETQYF
NA | TRBJ1-2 | TRBV12-3/TRBV12-4 | many | TGTGCCAGCAGTTTAGGAGCCCATGGCTACACCTTC | CASSLGAHGYTF
NA | TRBJ2-7 | TRBV6-5 | few | TGTGCCAGCAGTTACTCGTTGGGCTCCTACGAGCAGTACTTC | CASSYSLGSYEQYF
TRBD2 | TRBJ2-2 | TRBV27 | NA | TGTGCCAGCAGTTTATGGGCTAGCGGGGACTCGAACACCGGGGAGCTGTTTTTT | CASSLWASGDSNTGELFF
TRBD1 | TRBJ2-1 | TRBV6-5 | NA | TGTGCCAGCAGTTACTGGCAGGGGGTAAACAATGAGCAGTTCTTC | CASSYWQGVNNEQFF
TRBD2 | TRBJ2-7 | TRBV9 | NA | TGTGCCAGCAGCGTAGCCCCGGCGGGGGACCTGGCCTACGAGCAGTACTTC | CASSVAPAGDLAYEQYF
NA | TRBJ2-7 | TRBV6-4 | NA | TGTGCCAGCAGTTACGGGGCAGGGGTCTACGAGCAGTACTTC | CASSYGAGVYEQYF
TRBD1 | TRBJ1-2 | TRBV20-1 | NA | TGCAGTGGCATGACAGGGCCATATGGCTACACCTTC | CSGMTGPYGYTF
NA | TRBJ1-5 | TRBV27 | few | NA | CASSSSGEYSNQPQHF
NA | TRBJ1-2 | TRBV4-3 | NA | TGCGCCAGCAGCCAAGATTCTTTGGGCGTTTATGGCTACACCTTC | CASSQDSLGVYGYTF
NA | TRBJ1-1 | TRBV12-3/TRBV12-4 | NA | TGTGCCAGTCATACAGGGAACACTGAAGCTTTCTTT | CASHTGNTEAFF
NA | TRBJ1-5 | TRBV6-2/TRBV6-3 | few | TGTGCCAGCAGTTCAGAGGTTCAGCCCCAGCATTTT | CASSSEVQPQHF
NA | TRBJ2-1 | TRBV29-1 | NA | TGCAGCGTGAGAAAGAATGAGCAGTTCTTC | CSVRKNEQFF
NA | TRBJ2-7 | TRBV9 | NA | TGTGCCAGCAGCAGCCGGGACAACGAGCAGTACTTC | CASSSRDNEQYF
NA | TRBJ1-2 | TRBV4-1 | few | TGCGCCAGCAGCCAACCTACAGGGAAAACCAACTATGGCTACACCTTC | CASSQPTGKTNYGYTF
NA | TRBJ2-5 | TRBV12-3/TRBV12-4 | many | TGTGCCAGCAGTTTAGTTCCGGGGACCCAAGAGACCCAGTACTTC | CASSLVPGTQETQYF
NA | TRBJ1-1 | TRBV12-3/TRBV12-4 | few | TGTGCCAGCAGTTTGTTTTCGGACACTGAAGCTTTCTTT | CASSLFSDTEAFF
NA | TRBJ1-5 | TRBV19 | NA | TGTGCCACTTCAGGGGTATGGGGCAATCAGCCCCAGCATTTT | CATSGVWGNQPQHF
TRBD1 | TRBJ2-1 | TRBV12-3/TRBV12-4 | NA | TGTGCCAGCAGCTCTAAACAGGGGGGCAATGAGCAGTTCTTC | CASSSKQGGNEQFF
NA | TRBJ2-3 | TRBV4-1 | NA | TGCGCCAGCAGCCAAGACCCCCTCCGGGCCTCAGATACGCAGTATTTT | CASSQDPLRASDTQYF
TRBD1 | TRBJ2-4 | TRBV7-9 | few | TGTGCCAGCAGCGCCCCCGGGACAGGGGAAAACATTCAGTACTTC | CASSAPGTGENIQYF
NA | TRBJ1-1 | TRBV10-3 | few | TGTGCCAGCGAGGATATCGGGAGAGGGGAGCCTGAAGCTTTCTTT | CASEDIGRGEPEAFF
TRBD1 | TRBJ2-7 | TRBV29-1 | NA | TGCAGCGTTGGGGGTACGGGACAGGGAATCTACGAGCAGTACTTC | CSVGGTGQGIYEQYF
NA | TRBJ1-6 | TRBV10-2 | NA | TGCGCCAGCGGGGCAGGGAGCTCCTATAATTCACCCCTCCACTTT | CASGAGSSYNSPLHF
NA | TRBJ2-3 | TRBV27 | few | TGTGCCAGCAGTAACCGGGGGCGTACAGATACGCAGTATTTT | CASSNRGRTDTQYF
NA | TRBJ1-2 | TRBV19 | few | TGTGCCAGTAGTATCCGGGATACTACCTATGGCTACACCTTC | CASSIRDTTYGYTF
TRBD1 | TRBJ2-2 | TRBV9 | few | TGTGCCAGCAGCGAGAACCAGGGGGCGGGGACCGGGGAGCTGTTTTTT | CASSENQGAGTGELFF
NA | TRBJ1-1 | TRBV5-6 | NA | TGTGCCAGCAGCTTCAAAGATCGCGGGAACACTGAAGCTTTCTTT | CASSFKDRGNTEAFF
TRBD1 | TRBJ2-1 | TRBV15 | NA | TGTGCCACCAGCAGGGACAGGGGGGAGAATGAGCAGTTCTTC | CATSRDRGENEQFF
NA | TRBJ2-1 | TRBV27 | NA | TGTGCCAGCAGTTTATGGACAGTCGGCGGCAATGAGCAGTTCTTC | CASSLWTVGGNEQFF
NA | TRBJ2-5 | TRBV27 | NA | TGTGCCAGCAGTTTATCGAATCCCCCGATAGAGACCCAGTACTTC | CASSLSNPPIETQYF
TRBD1 | TRBJ1-1 | TRBV27 | once | TGTGCCAGCAGTTCTTGGGACAGGGTGGCTTTCTTT | CASSSWDRVAFF
NA | TRBJ2-6 | TRBV12-3/TRBV12-4 | NA | TGTGCCAGCAGTTTTTGGGACACCTTCTCTGGGGCCAACGTCCTGACTTTC | CASSFWDTFSGANVLTF
NA | TRBJ1-2 | TRBV7-2 | many | TGTGCCAGCAGCTTAAGAACCGACGCGGGGCTCCCTGGCTACACCTTC | CASSLRTDAGLPGYTF
TRBD1 | TRBJ2-1 | TRBV7-9 | many | TGTGCCAACACTCCGGGACAGTCTAACAATGAGCAGTTCTTC | CANTPGQSNNEQFF
NA | TRBJ2-5 | TRBV27 | few | TGTGCCAGCACAGACCTCGGTGCCGAAGAGACCCAGTACTTC | CASTDLGAEETQYF
NA | TRBJ1-5 | TRBV7-6 | many | TGTGCCAGCAGTACTTGGGCAGGTTCTCATCAGCCCCAGCATTTT | CASSTWAGSHQPQHF
TRBD1 | TRBJ1-1 | TRBV20-1 | NA | TGCAGTGCTAGAGACGGACAGGGAATATACGGGGCTTTCTTT | CSARDGQGIYGAFF
TRBD1 | TRBJ1-3 | TRBV20-1 | NA | TGCAGTGCCGTGTGGGACAGGGGGTACTCTGGAAACACCATATATTTT | CSAVWDRGYSGNTIYF